A single sample gave rise to the 15 T cell receptor beta chains below, sequenced in a study of OX40 agonist ivuxolimab in advanced cancers. The table came from immunoSEQ multiplex PCR; TCRdb's copy has only in-frame clones and leaves some out. The sample contains approximately 77,000 clones, approximately 95% of which appear only once. The sequenced sample was CD4+ or CD8+ T cells sorted from blood, obtained in a trial of the OX40 agonist ivuxolimab. These TCRs come from an adult with an advanced solid tumor such as melanoma, head and neck, liver or kidney cancer.

V is TRBV7-2 and J is TRBJ2-7; D may be TRBD1 (6 bases). This CDR3 region has 14 residues. With 3 bases removed from V and 4 bases from J, the gap between germline ends came to 13 bases. Germline CDR1 is SGHTA and CDR2 is FQGNSA. The DNA of the CDR3 is TGTGCCAGCAGCTTGCTCAGGGGAATGTACGAGCAGTACTTC. As protein: CASSLLRGMYEQYF.

This chain links TRBV7-9 with TRBJ2-1; D is ambiguous. The CDR3 has 11 amino acids. Trimming left V 5 bases short and J 9 bases short, with 8 bases between. Germline V gene sequence: CDR1 SEHNR, CDR2 FQNEAQ (reference sequence). The CDR3, as DNA: TGTGCCAGCAGCCAGAACGGTGAGCAGTTCTTC. This sequence encodes CASSQNGEQFF.

This clone is a singleton in its sample. The rearrangement links TRBV28 to TRBJ1-1, with TRBD1 matching 8 bases. From germline, CDR1 is MDHEN and CDR2 SYDVKM. There are 15 residues in the CDR3. The trim removed 1 base at V and 1 base at J, leaving 2 bases unmatched. CDR3 DNA sequence: TGTGCCAGCAGTTTATCGGACAGGGAGAACACTGAAGCTTTCTTT. Its protein is CASSLSDRENTEAFF.

This chain connects TRBV5-1 to TRBJ2-1; maybe TRBD2 (5 bases). This CDR3 has 16 residues. From germline, CDR1 is SGHRS and CDR2 YFSETQ. Trimming removed 0 bases from V and 4 bases from J, with 14 bases in between. Written as DNA, the CDR3 is TGCGCCAGCAGCTTGGCCGGCCAACTAGGATACAATGAGCAGTTCTTC. Protein product: CASSLAGQLGYNEQFF.

V usage is TRBV5-1 and J usage is TRBJ1-1; no clear D. This CDR3 contains 14 residues. V shed 0 bases and J shed 3 bases, with 9 bases lying between them. Germline V CDR1 and CDR2: SGHRS, YFSETQ. CDR3 sequence: CASSLDSGYTEAFF. The CDR3 nucleotides read TGCGCCAGCAGCTTGGATTCGGGGTACACTGAAGCTTTCTTT.

The rearrangement links TRBV6-6 to TRBJ2-7; tentative D call: TRBD2 (5 bases). CDR1 is MNHNY, CDR2 SVGAGI, per germline (reference sequence). The CDR3 consists of 11 residues. V lost 6 bases and J lost 3, with 6 bases in between. In nucleotides, the CDR3 is TGTGCCAGCAGGGGAGACTACGAGCAGTACTTC. It specifies CASRGDYEQYF.

The chain carries TRBV11-3 and TRBJ2-1; TRBD2 matches at 9 bases. The CDR3 contains 15 residues. CDR1 and CDR2 from the germline V gene are SGHNT and YENEEA. Trimming took 4 bases from V and 8 from J; bases not matched to a gene: 9. For the CDR3, the DNA is TGTGCCAGCAGCTACTTAGCGGGAGAGGAGGATGAGCAGTTCTTC. Translation gives CASSYLAGEEDEQFF.

This chain connects TRBV6-1 to TRBJ2-1; D remains ambiguous. V lost 2 bases and J 7 bases, leaving 3 bases between the germline ends. CDR3 length: 11 residues. Germline CDR1 is MNHNS and CDR2 is SASEGT. The CDR3 nucleotides read TGTGCCAGCAGTGAATTGAATGAGCAGTTCTTC. Encoded protein: CASSELNEQFF.

A single count supports this clone. This rearrangement joins TRBV6-6 to TRBJ2-7; no clear D. In germline, CDR1 is MNHNY, CDR2 SVGAGI (reference sequence). Trimming stripped 2 bases from V and 2 bases from J, with 13 bases between. This CDR3 contains 15 residues. The CDR3 DNA reads TGTGCCAGCAGTTACACCCCCGGGCCCACCTACGAGCAGTACTTC. Its protein product is CASSYTPGPTYEQYF.

The chain combines TRBV6-6 with TRBJ2-7, with 7 bases that match TRBD2. The CDR3 is 11 amino acids. J was trimmed by 7 bases and V by 6 bases; bases with no gene match: 3. Germline V CDR1 and CDR2: MNHNY, SVGAGI (reference sequence). The CDR3: CASRGGVEQYF. The DNA for the CDR3 is TGTGCCAGCAGGGGGGGGGTTGAGCAGTACTTC.

This chain uses TRBV14 with TRBJ2-1; a weak D match, TRBD1 (8 bases). V lost 5 bases to trimming and J lost 4 bases, with 12 bases between them. The CDR3 covers 14 residues. The germline CDR1 and CDR2 sequences are SGHDN and FVKESK. CDR3 DNA: TGTGCCAGCAGCGACAGGGGAGGGTACAATGAGCAGTTCTTC. It encodes CASSDRGGYNEQFF.

The V call is TRBV28, the J call TRBJ2-7; 9 bases match TRBD2. V gave up 5 bases and J gave up 2 bases; unmatched junction bases: 10. CDR3 size: 16 residues. Germline CDR1 reads MDHEN; CDR2 reads SYDVKM. As DNA, the CDR3 is TGTGCCAGCAGTACCCTGACTAGCGGAAACGCCTACGAGCAGTACTTC. It specifies CASSTLTSGNAYEQYF.

This clone was recorded once. CDR3 sequence (DNA): TGTGCCAGCAGCCGAGACAGGGAGACGAAGAATGAGCAGTTCTTC. It encodes CASSRDRETKNEQFF. This rearrangement joins TRBV14 to TRBJ2-1, with 7 positions matching TRBD1. The CDR3 spans 15 residues. Trimming removed 4 bases from V and 7 bases from J; junction bases left unmatched: 10. In germline, CDR1 is SGHDN, CDR2 FVKESK.

V usage is TRBV19 and J usage is TRBJ1-5, with a possible D match to TRBD1 (5 bases). The germline gives CDR1 LNHDA, CDR2 SQIVND (reference sequence). The CDR3 contains 12 residues. V was trimmed by 9 bases and J by 6 bases, leaving 12 bases between them. Here the CDR3 DNA reads TGTGCCAGCGCGGTGGGGGGTCAGCCCCAGCATTTT. It translates to CASAVGGQPQHF.

This clone was counted once. The rearrangement joins TRBV7-2 to TRBJ2-7; a possible D gene is TRBD2 (5 bases). The CDR3 is 13 residues long. CDR1 and CDR2 (germline): SGHTA, FQGNSA. Between the trimmed V and J ends, which lost 5 bases and 3 bases, there was a span of 11 bases. CDR3 residues: CASSRQRDYEQYF. In nucleotides, the CDR3 is TGTGCCAGCAGCCGTCAGAGGGACTACGAGCAGTACTTC.